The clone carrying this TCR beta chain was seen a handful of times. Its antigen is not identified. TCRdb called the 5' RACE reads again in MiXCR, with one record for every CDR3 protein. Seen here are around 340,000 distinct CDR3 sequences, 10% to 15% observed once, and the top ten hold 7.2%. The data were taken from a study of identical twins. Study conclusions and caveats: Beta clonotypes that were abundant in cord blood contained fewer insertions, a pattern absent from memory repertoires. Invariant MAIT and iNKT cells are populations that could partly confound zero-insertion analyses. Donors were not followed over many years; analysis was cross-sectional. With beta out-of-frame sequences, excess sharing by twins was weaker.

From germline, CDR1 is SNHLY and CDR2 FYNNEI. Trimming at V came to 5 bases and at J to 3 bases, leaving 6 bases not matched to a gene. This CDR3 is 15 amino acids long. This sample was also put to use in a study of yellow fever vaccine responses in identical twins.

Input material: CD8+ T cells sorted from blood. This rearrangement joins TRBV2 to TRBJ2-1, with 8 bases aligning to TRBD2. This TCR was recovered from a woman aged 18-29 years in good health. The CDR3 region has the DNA TGTGCCAGCAGTATCGGGGGGGGGGACTACAATGAGCAGTTCTTC. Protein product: CASSIGGGDYNEQFF.